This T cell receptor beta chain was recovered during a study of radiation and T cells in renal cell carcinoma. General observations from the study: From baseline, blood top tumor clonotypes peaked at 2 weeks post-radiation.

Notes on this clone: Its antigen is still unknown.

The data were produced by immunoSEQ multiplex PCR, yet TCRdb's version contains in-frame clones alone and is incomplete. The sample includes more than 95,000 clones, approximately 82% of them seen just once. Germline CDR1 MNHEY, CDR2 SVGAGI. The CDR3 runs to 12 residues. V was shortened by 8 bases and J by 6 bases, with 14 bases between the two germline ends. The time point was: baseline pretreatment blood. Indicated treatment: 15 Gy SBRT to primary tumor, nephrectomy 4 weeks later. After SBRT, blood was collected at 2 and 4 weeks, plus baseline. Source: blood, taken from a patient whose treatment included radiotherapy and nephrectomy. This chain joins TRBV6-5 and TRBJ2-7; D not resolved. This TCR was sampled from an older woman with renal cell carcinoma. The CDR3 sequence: CASSTRWGEQYF. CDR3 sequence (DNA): TGTGCCAGCTCCACCAGATGGGGCGAGCAGTACTTC.